This T cell receptor (beta chain) was recovered during a study of OX40 agonist ivuxolimab in advanced cancers. At the level of the study: The patients got ivuxolimab, which is an agonistic anti-OX40 (CD134) antibody. Patients treated during dose escalation were battling hepatocellular carcinoma, melanoma, renal cell or head and neck cancer. Participants averaged approximately 65 years of age (range roughly 20 to 90) and were around 83% male.

The V end lost 4 bases, the J end lost 0 bases, and 0 bases lay between the germline ends. Germline V gene data show CDR1 as LNHDA and CDR2 as SQIVND (reference sequence). This CDR3 is built from 11 residues. Measured with immunoSEQ multiplex PCR; TCRdb has only the in-frame clones, and not every one. The data show tens of thousands of clones, under 90% seen once. This clone was picked up a small number of times. The clonotype comes from an adult with an advanced solid tumor such as melanoma, head and neck, liver or kidney cancer. The material was CD4+ or CD8+ T cells sorted from blood, obtained in a trial of the OX40 agonist ivuxolimab. The V and J genes are TRBV19 and TRBJ1-2, with D unresolved. CDR3 amino acids: CASSTNYGYTF. The CDR3 nucleotides read TGTGCCAGTAGTACTAACTATGGCTACACCTTC.